This T cell receptor (beta chain) was identified in a study of shared clonotypes between healthy human individuals. The study, taken as a whole, reports: Depth of sequencing was expected to influence donor clonotype sharing.

Comment on this clone: Its antigen is unknown.

Deletions cut 0 bases from V and 4 bases from J, with 17 bases between. Germline loops: CDR1 LGHNA, CDR2 YNFKEQ. This CDR3 is built from 17 residues. For every subset, genomic DNA was evenly distributed across several immunoSEQ plates. This table comes from immunoSEQ multiplex PCR, and its TCRdb copy is limited to in-frame clones, with some not included. The table includes 2,500,000 or so clones, less than 95% detected once. Naive CD4+ cells were CD45RA-selected; the remaining cells were memory. Sequences were obtained from naive CD4+ T cells from PBMCs. Stated subset: CD45RA+ positively selected. V and J are TRBV4-2 and TRBJ2-3, with D possibly called TRBD1 or TRBD2 (5 bases each). The sequence was collected from a man aged 18 to 29 in good health. Some clones in this sample may be carry-over from other donors' samples. CDR3 residues: CASSQDPAERGADTQYF. The CDR3 DNA follows: TGTGCCAGCAGCCAAGATCCAGCGGAGAGGGGAGCAGATACGCAGTATTTT.